The clone carrying this T cell receptor beta chain showed up many times. The antigen remains undetermined. Germline and junction disagree at one end, which may indicate a read error. The sample originates from a study of identical twins. Study conclusions and caveats: There is a chance that invariant MAIT and iNKT cells partially muddied zero-insertion analyses. Memory repertoires lacked the insertion deficit that abundant cord blood beta clonotypes showed.

Healthy Caucasians alone served as donors. TCRdb itself ran the 5' RACE reads through MiXCR, one entry per CDR3 protein. The sample has about 100,000 distinct CDR3 sequences; about 5.6% are singletons. This receptor was taken from a woman between 50 and 59 years old in good health. Input material: memory T cells sorted from blood.

The DNA for the CDR3 is TGCGCCAGCAGTTTGGTAATGGCCGGCCCAAGATCTGAAGCTTTCTTT. This translates into CASSLVMAGPRSEAFF. The chain combines TRBV5-1 with TRBJ1-1; D gene ambiguous. CDR1 is SGHRS, CDR2 YFSETQ, per germline. The CDR3 has 16 amino acids.